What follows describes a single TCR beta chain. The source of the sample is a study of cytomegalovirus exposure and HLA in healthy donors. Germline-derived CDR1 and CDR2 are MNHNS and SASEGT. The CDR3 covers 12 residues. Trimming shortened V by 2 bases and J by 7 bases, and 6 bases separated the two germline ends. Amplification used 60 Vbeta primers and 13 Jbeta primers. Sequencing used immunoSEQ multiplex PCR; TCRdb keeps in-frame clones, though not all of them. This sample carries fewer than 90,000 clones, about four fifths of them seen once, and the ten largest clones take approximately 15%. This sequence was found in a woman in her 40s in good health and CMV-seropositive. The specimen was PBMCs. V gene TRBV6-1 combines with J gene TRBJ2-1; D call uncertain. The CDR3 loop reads CASSELENEQFF. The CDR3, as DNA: TGTGCCAGCAGTGAACTAGAAAATGAGCAGTTCTTC.